The 26 T cell receptor beta chains given below trace back to one sample, sequenced in a study of cytomegalovirus exposure and HLA in healthy donors (dated by TCRdb to 2016 to 2017). The receptor library was made with the immunoSEQ multiplex PCR assay. A mixture of 60 forward primers for TCR Vbeta segments and 13 reverse primers for TCR Jbeta segments was used in the multiplex PCR. Sourced from immuneACCESS, this table was stored by TCRdb with only in-frame sequences that have V and J called. A share of the clones is absent; for the studies checked, an unresolved V gene accounts for under half, and the remainder has no known explanation. The table for this sample lists about 250,000 clones; 65% to 85% of them were counted only once. The ten biggest clones cover under 3% of the sample. The sample consisted of PBMCs. The receptors come from a female donor in good health and CMV-seronegative.

This rearrangement joins TRBV6-1 to TRBJ2-7; 12 nucleotides match TRBD2. The CDR3 sequence is 17 residues long. The trim removed 2 bases at V and 3 bases at J, leaving 8 bases unmatched. From germline, CDR1 is MNHNS and CDR2 SASEGT. CDR3 loop: CASSELPWTSGNYEQYF. The CDR3 region has the DNA TGTGCCAGCAGTGAACTCCCCTGGACTAGCGGGAACTACGAGCAGTACTTC.

The chain joins TRBV11-2 to TRBJ1-2; 7 bases map to TRBD1. Germline V gene sequence: CDR1 SGHAT, CDR2 FQNNGV. This CDR3 is 12 amino acids long. The V and J ends lost 4 bases and 10 bases, in that order; junction bases with no gene match: 6. CDR3 DNA sequence: TGTGCCAGCAGCTCCCGCACAGGGGCCTACACCTTC. It yields the protein CASSSRTGAYTF.

The chain joins TRBV28 to TRBJ1-5; no firm D call. CDR3 length equals 14 residues. The V gene's germline CDR1 is MDHEN and CDR2 SYDVKM. The V end was cut by 2 bases, the J end by 9 bases, with 14 bases between. For the CDR3, the DNA is TGTGCCAGCAGTTTAACAGCAATATCGATGCCCCAGCATTTT. This codes for CASSLTAISMPQHF.

CDR3 sequence: CASSQDPNTEAFF. As DNA, the CDR3 is TGCGCCAGCAGCCAGGATCCGAACACTGAAGCTTTCTTT. V gene TRBV5-1 combines with J gene TRBJ1-1; D gene unclear. In germline, CDR1 is SGHRS, CDR2 YFSETQ. The CDR3 runs to 13 residues. V gave up 4 bases and J gave up 1 base, with 8 bases separating them.

The V and J genes are TRBV25-1 and TRBJ2-7; 7 bases are shared with TRBD2. This CDR3 has 14 amino acids. The junction had 6 bases not matched to a gene; V was cut back by 4 bases and J by 3 bases. CDR1 and CDR2 (germline): MGHDK, SYGVNS. This CDR3 reads CASSAGGLHYEQYF. CDR3 DNA: TGTGCCAGCAGTGCGGGAGGACTCCACTACGAGCAGTACTTC.

This chain links TRBV30 with TRBJ2-3; 9 bases match TRBD2. The CDR3 totals 15 residues. The V gene's germline CDR1 is GTSNPN and CDR2 SVGIG (reference sequence). Trimming at V came to 1 base and at J to 2 bases, leaving 4 bases not matched to a gene. CDR3 loop: CAWSASSGITDTQYF. The CDR3 DNA reads TGTGCCTGGAGTGCATCTAGCGGGATCACAGATACGCAGTATTTT.

The table lists this clone with a count of one. The V and J genes are TRBV7-7 and TRBJ2-3; a possible D gene is TRBD2 (7 bases). Germline V gene data show CDR1 as SSHAT and CDR2 as FNYEAQ (reference sequence). The ends were cut back, 5 bases at V and 1 base at J, with 19 bases in the middle. This CDR3 has 17 amino acids. Written as DNA, the CDR3 is TGTGCCAGCAGCCCGTATGTTGTGGGGGGGCGCACAGATACGCAGTATTTT. Translated, it gives CASSPYVVGGRTDTQYF.

V gene TRBV11-2 combines with J gene TRBJ2-1, with D possibly being TRBD2 (5 bases). CDR1 is SGHAT, CDR2 FQNNGV, per germline. Trimming removed 2 bases from V and 8 bases from J, with 13 bases in between. The length of the CDR3 is 14 residues. The CDR3 region is CASSLLAAVYEQFF. The CDR3 DNA follows: TGTGCCAGCAGCTTACTAGCAGCTGTTTATGAGCAGTTCTTC.

The genes are TRBV5-1 and TRBJ1-2, with 8 bases identical to TRBD1. The germline V gene has CDR1 SGHRS and CDR2 YFSETQ. V gave up 0 bases and J gave up 6 bases; unmatched junction bases: 7. The CDR3 has 15 amino acids. CDR3: CASSLVSTGDDGYTF. CDR3 in DNA: TGCGCCAGCAGCTTGGTCTCGACAGGGGACGATGGCTACACCTTC.

The rearrangement links TRBV30 to TRBJ1-4; 7 nucleotides match TRBD1. Germline CDR1 and CDR2: GTSNPN and SVGIG (reference sequence). V lost 2 bases, J lost 0 bases, and 6 bases stayed unmatched. This CDR3 is 16 amino acids long. The CDR3 here is CAWSWGTESTNEKLFF. For the CDR3, the DNA is TGTGCCTGGAGTTGGGGGACAGAGTCAACTAATGAAAAACTGTTTTTT.

The rearrangement links TRBV18 to TRBJ2-5; TRBD2 might be the D (5 bases). The J call is uncertain, as TRBJ2-7 better fits the DNA end. The CDR3 is 13 residues long. Germline CDR1 reads KGHSH; CDR2 reads LQKENI. The DNA for the CDR3 is TGTGCCAGCTCACCACCCAACGGGAACGAGCAGTACTTC. Its protein product is CASSPPNGNEQYF.

This chain uses TRBV25-1 with TRBJ2-3; D ambiguous. Germline assignment: CDR1 MGHDK and CDR2 SYGVNS. V lost 6 bases to trimming and J lost 2 bases, with 15 bases between them. The CDR3 totals 15 residues. Written as DNA, the CDR3 is TGTGCCAGCAGGTCTTTGAGACTCTACACAGATACGCAGTATTTT. The encoded protein is CASRSLRLYTDTQYF.

As concerns this clone: One end of the junction is discordant with germline, which a read error may explain. The V call is TRBV12-5, the J call TRBJ2-1; tentatively, D is TRBD1 (6 bases). The CDR3 runs to 15 residues. Germline CDR1 and CDR2: LGHNT and FRNRAP. The CDR3 DNA is TGTGATAGTGGTTTGGTACAGGGCTTCCTTAATGAGCAGTTCTTC. Protein: CDSGLVQGFLNEQFF. Using reference TRBV12-5 and TRBJ2-1 for the parts outside the CDR3, the full variable domain is DARVTQTPRHKVTEMGQEVTMRCQPILGHNTVFWYRQTMMQGLELLAYFRNRAPLDDSGMPKDRFSAEMPDATLATLKIQPSEPRDSAVYFCDSGLVQGFLNEQFFGPGTRLTVL.

In DNA, the CDR3 is TGTGCCAGCTCATCCCTTGCCCTAGCGGGTACCCACTCCACTTCTAGCACAGATACGCAGTATTTT. It codes for CASSSLALAGTHSTSSTDTQYF. The chain carries TRBV18 and TRBJ2-3, with 8 nucleotides matching TRBD2. The CDR3 runs to 22 residues. V lost 5 bases to trimming and J lost 0 bases; unmatched junction nucleotides: 25. From germline, CDR1 is KGHSH and CDR2 LQKENI.

The genes are TRBV2 and TRBJ2-2; the D gene is possibly TRBD2 (5 bases). V was shortened by 4 bases and J by 1 base, with 10 bases between the two germline ends. The CDR3 is 15 residues long. CDR1 is SNHLY, CDR2 FYNNEI, per germline. The DNA for the CDR3 is TGTGCCAGCAGTGGAAGGACTGAGAACACCGGGGAGCTGTTTTTT. Encoded protein: CASSGRTENTGELFF.

The gene calls are TRBV7-2 and TRBJ2-1, with D perhaps matching TRBD2 (7 bases). The V and J ends lost 5 bases and 0 bases respectively, with 23 bases between them. This CDR3 is built from 19 residues. The germline gives CDR1 SGHTA, CDR2 FQGNSA. The CDR3 here is CASSRPGGTGAGSYNEQFF. DNA of the CDR3: TGTGCCAGCAGCCGCCCGGGAGGAACGGGGGCGGGCTCCTACAATGAGCAGTTCTTC. The whole variable domain, remainder taken from reference TRBV7-2 and TRBJ2-1, is GAGVSQSPSNKVTEKGKDVELRCDPISGHTALYWYRQSLGQGLEFLIYFQGNSAPDKSGLPSDRFSAERTGGSVSTLTIQRTQQEDSAVYLCASSRPGGTGAGSYNEQFFGPGTRLTVL.

The chain recombines TRBV28 with TRBJ2-2; TRBD2 aligns across 9 bases. V lost 3 bases to trimming and J lost 0 bases; unmatched junction nucleotides: 8. Germline V gene lookup returns CDR1 MDHEN and CDR2 SYDVKM. The CDR3 runs to 18 residues. CDR3 bases: TGTGCCAGCAGTTTCAATAGCGGGAGCCCCGCGAACACCGGGGAGCTGTTTTTT. Translating gives CASSFNSGSPANTGELFF.

The chain recombines TRBV6-1 with TRBJ2-1; TRBD1 matches 9 bases. V was pared by 5 bases and J by 6 bases, with 8 bases of the junction left unmatched. Germline V gives CDR1 MNHNS, CDR2 SASEGT. The length of the CDR3 is 15 residues. The CDR3 reads CASSPQQGARNEQFF. In nucleotides, the CDR3 is TGTGCCAGCAGTCCACAACAGGGGGCGCGCAATGAGCAGTTCTTC.

The CDR3 bases are TGTGCCAGTAGTACCCAAAGGGACTCCTTCTACGAGCAGTACTTC. As protein: CASSTQRDSFYEQYF. V is TRBV19 and J is TRBJ2-7; tentatively, D is TRBD2 (6 bases). The CDR3 sequence is 15 residues long. The V end lost 4 bases, the J end lost 3 bases, and 16 bases lay between the germline ends. Germline V lookup: CDR1 LNHDA, CDR2 SQIVND (reference sequence).

The CDR3 protein is CASSTGWTGELFF. The DNA of the CDR3 is TGTGCCAGTAGTACCGGGTGGACCGGGGAGCTGTTTTTT. The J gene is TRBJ2-2, the V gene TRBV19, with D hard to call. V was shortened by 4 bases and J by 5 bases, with 8 bases between the two germline ends. The CDR3 spans 13 residues. Germline V lookup: CDR1 LNHDA, CDR2 SQIVND (reference sequence).

The chain joins TRBV5-1 to TRBJ2-2; D unclear. Germline V gene data show CDR1 as SGHRS and CDR2 as YFSETQ. The CDR3 sequence is 14 residues long. Trimming took off 4 bases at V and 0 bases at J, with 7 bases between the two ends. The CDR3 loop is CASSPGSNTGELFF. The CDR3 region has the DNA TGCGCCAGCAGCCCCGGTTCGAACACCGGGGAGCTGTTTTTT.

J is TRBJ2-5 and V is TRBV30; D unresolved. The end of the DNA is better explained by TRBJ2-7, so the J call may be wrong. The germline gives CDR1 GTSNPN, CDR2 SVGIG (reference sequence). This CDR3 has 14 residues. DNA for the CDR3: TGTGCCTGCGGTCTGTCGACCTCGTCGAGCGAGCAGTACTTC. It encodes CACGLSTSSSEQYF.

The chain joins TRBV18 to TRBJ1-1; TRBD1 might be the D (6 bases). Germline loops: CDR1 KGHSH, CDR2 LQKENI. V was shortened by 3 bases and J by 3 bases, with 17 bases between the two germline ends. This CDR3 comprises 16 residues. CDR3 DNA sequence: TGTGCCAGCTCACCCTCCACAGGGAGTCTCTACACTGAAGCTTTCTTT. This encodes CASSPSTGSLYTEAFF. Looking up the rest from reference TRBV18 and TRBJ1-1 gives the full variable domain: NAGVMQNPRHLVRRRGQEARLRCSPMKGHSHVYWYRQLPEEGLKFMVYLQKENIIDESGMPKERFSAEFPKEGPSILRIQQVVRGDSAAYFCASSPSTGSLYTEAFFGQGTRLTVV.

The rearrangement uses TRBV20-1 and TRBJ2-5; the D gene is possibly TRBD2 (6 bases). This CDR3 contains 11 residues. V lost 7 bases, J lost 2 bases, and 8 bases lay in between. The germline V gene has CDR1 DFQATT and CDR2 SNEGSKA (reference sequence). The CDR3 reads CSGTIQETQYF. For the CDR3, the DNA is TGCAGTGGGACTATTCAAGAGACCCAGTACTTC.

The V gene is TRBV10-3, the J gene TRBJ2-3; TRBD2 matches 9 bases. V lost 3 bases to trimming and J lost 9 bases; unmatched junction nucleotides: 22. CDR1 and CDR2 from the germline V gene are ENHRY and SYGVKD. This CDR3 region has 19 residues. As DNA, the CDR3 is TGTGCCATCAGTGATAGAGCCGGAGGGAGCGGGAGGTCTTTTGAGACGCAGTATTTT. Translation gives CAISDRAGGSGRSFETQYF.

The CDR3 here is CASSYRRAGLYNEQFF. DNA for the CDR3: TGTGCCAGCAGCTACCGTAGAGCGGGCCTATACAATGAGCAGTTCTTC. The V call is TRBV7-9, the J call TRBJ2-1; possibly TRBD2 for D (6 bases). The CDR3 has 16 amino acids. V lost 4 bases to trimming and J lost 4 bases, with 17 bases between them. Germline CDR1 is SEHNR and CDR2 is FQNEAQ (reference sequence).